The present T cell receptor beta chain was sequenced within a study of cytomegalovirus exposure and HLA in healthy donors. The germline V and J ends were trimmed by 8 bases and 2 bases, with 17 bases remaining between them. This CDR3 has 15 amino acids. Germline lookup yields CDR1 SEHNR and CDR2 FQNEAQ (reference sequence). With 60 Vbeta and 13 Jbeta primers, the PCR was carried out. Method: immunoSEQ multiplex PCR; TCRdb's copy keeps in-frame clones and lacks some. This sample has 150,000 to 200,000 clones, with 75% to 90% found just once. Only one count was recorded for this clone. The sample taken for sequencing was PBMCs. The V gene is TRBV7-9, the J gene TRBJ2-3; D may be TRBD1 (5 bases). This receptor was taken from a man aged 35-49 years in good health and CMV-seropositive. CDR3 DNA: TGTGCCAGCCTTAGGGGCTCTCGCCTCACAGATACGCAGTATTTT. This translates into CASLRGSRLTDTQYF.